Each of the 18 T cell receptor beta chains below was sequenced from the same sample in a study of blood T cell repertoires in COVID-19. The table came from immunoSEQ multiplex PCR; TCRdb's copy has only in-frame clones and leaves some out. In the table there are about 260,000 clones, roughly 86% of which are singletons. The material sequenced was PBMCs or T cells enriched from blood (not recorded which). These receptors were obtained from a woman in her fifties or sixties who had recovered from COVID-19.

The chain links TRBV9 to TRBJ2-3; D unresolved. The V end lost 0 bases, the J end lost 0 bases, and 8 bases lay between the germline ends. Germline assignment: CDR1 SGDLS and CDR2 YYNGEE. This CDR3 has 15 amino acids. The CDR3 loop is CASSVAAPSTDTQYF. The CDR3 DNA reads TGTGCCAGCAGCGTAGCAGCGCCTAGCACAGATACGCAGTATTTT.

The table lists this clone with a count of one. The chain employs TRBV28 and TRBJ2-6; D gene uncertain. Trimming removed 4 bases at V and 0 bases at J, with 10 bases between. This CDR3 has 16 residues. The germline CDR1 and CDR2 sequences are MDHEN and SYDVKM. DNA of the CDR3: TGTGCCAGCAGTTGGGCACCAAACTCTGGGGCCAACGTCCTGACTTTC. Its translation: CASSWAPNSGANVLTF.

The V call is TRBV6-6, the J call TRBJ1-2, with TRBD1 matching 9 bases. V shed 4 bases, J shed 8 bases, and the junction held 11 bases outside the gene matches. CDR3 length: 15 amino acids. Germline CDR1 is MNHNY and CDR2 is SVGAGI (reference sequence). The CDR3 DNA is TGTGCCAGCAGTTCCCGCAGGACAGGGGCACGCGGCTACACCTTC. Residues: CASSSRRTGARGYTF.

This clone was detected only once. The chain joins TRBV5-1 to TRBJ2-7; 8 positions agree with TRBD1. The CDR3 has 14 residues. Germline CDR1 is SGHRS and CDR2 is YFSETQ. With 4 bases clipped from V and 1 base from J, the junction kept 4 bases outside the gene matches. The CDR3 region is CASSGGQGSYEQYF. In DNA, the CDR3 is TGCGCCAGCAGCGGCGGACAGGGTTCCTACGAGCAGTACTTC. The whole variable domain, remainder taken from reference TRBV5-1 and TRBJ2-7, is KAGVTQTPRYLIKTRGQQVTLSCSPISGHRSVSWYQQTPGQGLQFLFEYFSETQRNKGNFPGRFSGRQFSNSRSEMNVSTLELGDSALYLCASSGGQGSYEQYFGPGTRLTVT.

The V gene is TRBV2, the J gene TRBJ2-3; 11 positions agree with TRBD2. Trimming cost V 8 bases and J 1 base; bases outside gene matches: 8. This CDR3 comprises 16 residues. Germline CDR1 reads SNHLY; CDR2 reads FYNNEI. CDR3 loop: CASHHPGLAGTDTQYF. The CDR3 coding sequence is TGTGCCAGCCATCATCCGGGACTAGCGGGCACAGATACGCAGTATTTT.

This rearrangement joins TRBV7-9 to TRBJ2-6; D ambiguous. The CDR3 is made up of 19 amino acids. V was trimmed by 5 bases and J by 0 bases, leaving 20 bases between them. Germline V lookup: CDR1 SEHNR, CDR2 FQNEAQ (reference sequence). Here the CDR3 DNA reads TGTGCCAGCAGCCCCACCCTCTGGTCCACATACTCTGGGGCCAACGTCCTGACTTTC. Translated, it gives CASSPTLWSTYSGANVLTF.

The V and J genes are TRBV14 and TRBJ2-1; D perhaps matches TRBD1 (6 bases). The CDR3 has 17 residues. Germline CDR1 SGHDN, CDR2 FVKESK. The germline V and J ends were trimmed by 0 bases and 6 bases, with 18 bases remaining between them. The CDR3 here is CASSQEYPGESSNEQFF. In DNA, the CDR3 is TGTGCCAGCAGCCAAGAGTATCCAGGGGAGTCTTCCAATGAGCAGTTCTTC.

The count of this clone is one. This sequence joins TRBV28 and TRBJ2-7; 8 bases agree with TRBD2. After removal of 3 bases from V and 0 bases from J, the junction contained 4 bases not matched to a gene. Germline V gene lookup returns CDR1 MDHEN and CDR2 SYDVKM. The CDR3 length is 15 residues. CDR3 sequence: CASSFGGENSYEQYF. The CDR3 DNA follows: TGTGCCAGCAGTTTCGGGGGGGAGAACTCCTACGAGCAGTACTTC. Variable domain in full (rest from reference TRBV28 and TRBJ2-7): DVKVTQSSRYLVKRTGEKVFLECVQDMDHENMFWYRQDPGLGLRLIYFSYDVKMKEKGDIPEGYSVSREKKERFSLILESASTNQTSMYLCASSFGGENSYEQYFGPGTRLTVT.

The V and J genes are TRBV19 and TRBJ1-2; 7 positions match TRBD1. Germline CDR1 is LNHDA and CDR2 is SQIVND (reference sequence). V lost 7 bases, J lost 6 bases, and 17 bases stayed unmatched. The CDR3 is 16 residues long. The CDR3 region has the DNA TGTGCCAGTACCCCACGCCGGGACAGCGCGAATCATGGCTACACCTTC. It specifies CASTPRRDSANHGYTF.

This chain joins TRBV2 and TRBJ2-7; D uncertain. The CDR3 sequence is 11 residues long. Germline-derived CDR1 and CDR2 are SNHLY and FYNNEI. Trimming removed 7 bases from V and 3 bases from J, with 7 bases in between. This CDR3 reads CASTLLYEQYF. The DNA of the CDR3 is TGTGCCAGCACCCTCCTCTACGAGCAGTACTTC.

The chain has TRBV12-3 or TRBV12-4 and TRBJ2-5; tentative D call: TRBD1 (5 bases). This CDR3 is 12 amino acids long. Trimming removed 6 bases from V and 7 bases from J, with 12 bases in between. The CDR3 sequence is CASSPVGATQYF. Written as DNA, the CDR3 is TGTGCCAGCAGCCCAGTTGGGGCGACCCAGTACTTC.

CDR3 nucleotides: TGTGCCAGCAGCTTAGATTTTGGAGCCAGCTCTGGAAACACCATATATTTT. Amino acids: CASSLDFGASSGNTIYF. The rearrangement joins TRBV11-2 to TRBJ1-3; D ambiguous. Germline values: CDR1 SGHAT, CDR2 FQNNGV. The V end lost 0 bases, the J end lost 0 bases, and 12 bases lay between the germline ends. This CDR3 spans 17 amino acids.

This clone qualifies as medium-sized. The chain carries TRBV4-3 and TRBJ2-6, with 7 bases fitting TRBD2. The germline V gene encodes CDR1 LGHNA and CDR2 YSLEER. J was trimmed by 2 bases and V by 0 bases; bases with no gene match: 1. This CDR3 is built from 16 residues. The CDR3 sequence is CASSQEAGTGANVLTF. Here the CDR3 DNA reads TGCGCCAGCAGCCAAGAAGCGGGGACTGGGGCCAACGTCCTGACTTTC.

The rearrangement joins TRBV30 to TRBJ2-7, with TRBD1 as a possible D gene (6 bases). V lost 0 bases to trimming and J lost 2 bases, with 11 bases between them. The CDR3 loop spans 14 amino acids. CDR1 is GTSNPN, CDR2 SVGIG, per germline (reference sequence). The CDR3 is CAWSVQGRTYEQYF. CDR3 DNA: TGTGCCTGGAGTGTACAGGGAAGGACCTACGAGCAGTACTTC.

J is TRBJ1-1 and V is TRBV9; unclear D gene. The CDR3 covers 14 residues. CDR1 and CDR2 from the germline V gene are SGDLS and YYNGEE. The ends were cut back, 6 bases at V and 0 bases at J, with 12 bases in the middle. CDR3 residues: CASNEDGMNTEAFF. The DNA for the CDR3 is TGTGCCAGCAACGAGGACGGGATGAACACTGAAGCTTTCTTT.

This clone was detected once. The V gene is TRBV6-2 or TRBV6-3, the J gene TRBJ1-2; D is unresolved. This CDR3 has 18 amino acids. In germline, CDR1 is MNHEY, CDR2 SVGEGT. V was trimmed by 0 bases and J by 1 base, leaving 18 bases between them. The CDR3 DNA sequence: TGTGCCAGCAGTTACTCGATTGCGGGTTTGAATCTTAACTATGGCTACACCTTC. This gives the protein CASSYSIAGLNLNYGYTF.

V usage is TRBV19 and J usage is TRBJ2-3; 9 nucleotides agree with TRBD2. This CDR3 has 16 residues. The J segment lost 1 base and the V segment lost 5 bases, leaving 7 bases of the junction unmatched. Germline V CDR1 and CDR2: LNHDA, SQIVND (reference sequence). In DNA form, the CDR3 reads TGTGCCAGTAGTTCCACTAGCGGGTTAGGCACAGATACGCAGTATTTT. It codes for CASSSTSGLGTDTQYF.

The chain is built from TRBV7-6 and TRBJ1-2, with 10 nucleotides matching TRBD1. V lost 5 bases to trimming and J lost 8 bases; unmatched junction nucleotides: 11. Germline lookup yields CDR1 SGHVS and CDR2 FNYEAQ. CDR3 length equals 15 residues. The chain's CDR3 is CASSPNAGQGEGYTF. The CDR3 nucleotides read TGTGCCAGCAGCCCAAACGCCGGACAGGGGGAGGGCTACACCTTC. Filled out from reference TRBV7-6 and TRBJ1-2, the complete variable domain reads GAGVSQSPRYKVTKRGQDVALRCDPISGHVSLYWYRQALGQGPEFLTYFNYEAQQDKSGLPNDRFSAERPEGSISTLTIQRTEQRDSAMYRCASSPNAGQGEGYTFGSGTRLTVV.